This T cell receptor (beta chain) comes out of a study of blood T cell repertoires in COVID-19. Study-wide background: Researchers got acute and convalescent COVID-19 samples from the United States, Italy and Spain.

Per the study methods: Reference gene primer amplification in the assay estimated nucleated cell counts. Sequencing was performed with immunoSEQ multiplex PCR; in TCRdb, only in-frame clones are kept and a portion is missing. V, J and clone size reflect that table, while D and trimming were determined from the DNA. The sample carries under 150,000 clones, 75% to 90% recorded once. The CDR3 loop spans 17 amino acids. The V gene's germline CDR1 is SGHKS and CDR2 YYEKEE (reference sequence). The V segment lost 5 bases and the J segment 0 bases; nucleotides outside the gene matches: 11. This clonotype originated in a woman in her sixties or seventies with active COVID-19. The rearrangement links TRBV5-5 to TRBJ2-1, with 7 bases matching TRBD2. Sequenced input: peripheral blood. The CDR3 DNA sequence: TGTGCCAGCAGACCTATCCTAGCGGAGCACTCCTACAATGAGCAGTTCTTC. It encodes CASRPILAEHSYNEQFF.